A single sample gave rise to the 17 T cell receptor beta chains below, sequenced in a study of T cell repertoires in aging, cancer and after chemotherapy. Amplification of TCR beta used genomic DNA extracted from peripheral blood. TRB rearrangements spanning V, D and J were amplified using mixed TRB-A/B primers. TCRdb recomputed calls from the multiplex PCR reads with MiXCR, one row per CDR3 protein. Of about a thousand distinct CDR3 sequences listed, roughly 20% are singletons. Sequencing used blood. These receptors were taken from a human donor with a solid tumor.

CDR3 sequence: CATPPRDRPVLYTF. For the CDR3, the DNA is TGCGCCACTCCGCCCCGGGACAGGCCCGTATTGTACACCTTC. J is TRBJ1-2 and V is TRBV23-1, with 8 positions matching TRBD1. Being an ORF, TRBV23-1 has a function that is uncertain. The CDR3 extends over 14 amino acids. With V trimmed by 10 bases and J by 11 bases, 18 bases remained unmatched.

This clonotype is judged medium-sized. The chain is built from TRBV6-1 and TRBJ2-7; weak D call: TRBD1 (5 bases). Germline CDR1 is MNHNS and CDR2 is SASEGT. The CDR3 consists of 16 residues. V gave up 0 bases and J gave up 1 base, with 13 bases separating them. In DNA form, the CDR3 reads TGTGCCAGCAGTGAAGCGCCAGGGTCTTGGTCCTACGAGCAGTACTTC. This translates into CASSEAPGSWSYEQYF.

By its share, this clonotype is large. V usage is TRBV7-9 and J usage is TRBJ1-2; D is ambiguous. Trimming stripped 3 bases from V and 6 bases from J, with 11 bases between. The CDR3 length is 13 residues. Germline lookup yields CDR1 SEHNR and CDR2 FQNEAQ (reference sequence). CDR3 DNA sequence: TGTGCCAGCAGCTTGGCAGGTTCCGATGGCTACACCTTC. Protein product: CASSLAGSDGYTF.

This clonotype is categorized as medium-sized. CDR3 amino acids: CAWSPQGAGELFF. The CDR3 bases are TGTGCCTGGAGCCCACAGGGGGCCGGGGAGCTGTTTTTT. The V call is TRBV30, the J call TRBJ2-2; TRBD1 aligns across 8 bases. CDR1 and CDR2 from the germline V gene are GTSNPN and SVGIG (reference sequence). The CDR3 is 13 residues long. J gave up 6 bases and V 3 bases, and 3 bases lay outside the gene matches.

This clonotype came up a few times. The chain combines TRBV5-1 with TRBJ1-2, with a possible D match to TRBD1 (5 bases). The CDR3 contains 15 residues. V lost 0 bases, J lost 7 bases, and 16 bases lay in between. Germline CDR1 is SGHRS and CDR2 is YFSETQ. CDR3 residues: CASSLETGGLGGYTF. The CDR3 nucleotides read TGCGCCAGCAGCTTGGAAACAGGTGGGCTAGGTGGCTACACCTTC.

This chain uses TRBV7-9 with TRBJ2-4; possible D gene TRBD2, 5 bases. Germline V gives CDR1 SEHNR, CDR2 FQNEAQ (reference sequence). The CDR3 length is 16 residues. V was trimmed by 5 bases and J by 8 bases, leaving 22 bases between them. CDR3: CASSPPFIGVPDIQYF. CDR3 DNA: TGTGCCAGCAGCCCCCCTTTCATCGGGGTCCCAGACATTCAGTACTTC.

The genes are TRBV3-1 and TRBJ2-7; D remains ambiguous. The V gene lost 2 bases and the J gene lost 4 bases, with 6 bases spanning the gap. Germline CDR1 is LGHDT and CDR2 is YNNKEL (reference sequence). The CDR3 has 12 amino acids. CDR3 sequence (DNA): TGTGCCAGCAGCCAATGGGGTTACGAGCAGTACTTC. Amino acid sequence: CASSQWGYEQYF.

This sequence joins TRBV30 and TRBJ1-1, with D uncertain. Germline V gene sequence: CDR1 GTSNPN, CDR2 SVGIG (reference sequence). Trimming removed 0 bases from V and 3 bases from J, with 14 bases in between. There are 15 residues in the CDR3. The CDR3, as DNA: TGTGCCTGGAGTGTATTCAGGATTTGGGACACTGAAGCTTTCTTT. Amino acid sequence: CAWSVFRIWDTEAFF.

In its sample, this clonotype was seen a few times. The rearrangement uses TRBV4-1 and TRBJ1-2; 12 bases align to TRBD1. J gave up 2 bases and V 7 bases, and 5 bases lay outside the gene matches. CDR3 length: 15 residues. CDR1 MGHRA and CDR2 YSYEKL come from the germline V gene. DNA for the CDR3: TGCGCCAGCACCCCAGGGACAGGGGGCAACTATGGCTACACCTTC. Amino acids: CASTPGTGGNYGYTF.

A few counts support this clonotype. The V gene is TRBV10-3, the J gene TRBJ1-2; 12 positions agree with TRBD1. This CDR3 is built from 15 residues. Trimming at V came to 7 bases and at J to 5 bases, leaving 8 bases not matched to a gene. Germline lookup yields CDR1 ENHRY and CDR2 SYGVKD. This CDR3 is CAITAGQGALYGYTF. CDR3 coding DNA: TGTGCCATCACTGCGGGACAGGGGGCCCTTTATGGCTACACCTTC.

This clonotype turned up a few times. This CDR3 is CASRHQGATYNEQFF. For the CDR3, the DNA is TGTGCCAGCAGACATCAGGGGGCAACCTACAATGAGCAGTTCTTC. The J gene is TRBJ2-1, the V gene TRBV12-3 or TRBV12-4, with 8 bases fitting TRBD1. Unmatched junction bases numbered 6, after V lost 6 bases and J lost 2 bases. The CDR3 sequence is 15 residues long.

In regard to this clonotype: A read error is possible here, since a much larger clone lies one base away. The chain employs TRBV5-6 and TRBJ2-7; 13 bases fit TRBD2. Germline V lookup: CDR1 SGHDT, CDR2 YYEEEE. The CDR3 runs 15 residues. J was trimmed by 5 bases and V by 1 base; bases with no gene match: 3. The CDR3: CASSLTSGGDDEQYF. As DNA, the CDR3 is TGTGCCAGCAGCTTGACTAGCGGGGGGGACGACGAGCAGTACTTC.

With regard to this clonotype: Its ends do not fully match the called genes, so a read error is possible. This chain joins TRBV15 and TRBJ2-1; the D gene is possibly TRBD2 (6 bases). CDR1 is LNHNV, CDR2 YYDKDF, per germline (reference sequence). CDR3 length: 16 residues. The CDR3 coding sequence is TGTGTCACCAGCAGAGATCCGGCGGGGTCCTACAATGAGCAGTTCTTC. It encodes CVTSRDPAGSYNEQFF.

This chain joins TRBV20-1 and TRBJ2-1; no firm D call. The ends were cut back, 3 bases at V and 3 bases at J, with 6 bases in the middle. The CDR3 consists of 12 residues. Per germline, CDR1 DFQATT and CDR2 SNEGSKA (reference sequence). The CDR3 spells CSARERYNEQFF. CDR3 DNA: TGCAGTGCTAGGGAGCGCTACAATGAGCAGTTCTTC.

V gene TRBV5-1 combines with J gene TRBJ1-4; D uncertain. This CDR3 comprises 14 residues. The V end lost 2 bases, the J end lost 3 bases, and 8 bases lay between the germline ends. Germline V gives CDR1 SGHRS, CDR2 YFSETQ. Here the CDR3 reads CASSFLGSNEKLFF. The DNA for the CDR3 is TGCGCCAGCAGCTTTCTGGGATCTAATGAAAAACTGTTTTTT.

By sample fraction, this clonotype is large. This chain joins TRBV7-9 and TRBJ1-2; unclear D gene. V was pared by 1 base and J by 4 bases, with 4 bases between. This CDR3 contains 12 residues. Germline V gives CDR1 SEHNR, CDR2 FQNEAQ (reference sequence). The CDR3 reads CASSLDIYGYTF. The CDR3 bases are TGTGCCAGCAGCTTAGATATCTATGGCTACACCTTC.

This clonotype ranks as large. The chain has TRBV6-6 and TRBJ2-7, with a possible D match to TRBD1 (6 bases). V lost 7 bases to trimming and J lost 2 bases, with 12 bases between them. The CDR3 covers 13 residues. The germline V gene encodes CDR1 MNHNY and CDR2 SVGAGI (reference sequence). This chain's CDR3 is CASKTGHTYEQYF. CDR3 in DNA: TGTGCCAGCAAGACAGGTCATACCTACGAGCAGTACTTC.